This is a list of T cell receptor beta chains from one sample in a study of shared clonotypes between healthy human individuals. Profiled with immunoSEQ multiplex PCR; TCRdb holds only in-frame clones, not every one. In the table there are 550,000 to 850,000 clones, around 72% of which are singletons. What was sequenced was memory CD4+ T cells sorted from blood. Every receptor here comes from a woman in her 30s in good health. The CDR3 runs from the conserved cysteine through the conserved F or W. The D gene is left open where the match is weak. For some rows the clone size is stated as once, few or many, or as a class when expanded; others skip it.

v_gene	d_gene	j_gene	abundance	CDR3aa	CDR3nt
TRBV4-3	NA	TRBJ1-2	NA	CASSQARGDYGYTF	TGCGCCAGCAGCCAAGCCCGAGGAGACTATGGCTACACCTTC
TRBV5-1	NA	TRBJ2-6	NA	CASSPGDSGANVLTF	TGCGCCAGCAGCCCCGGGGACTCTGGGGCCAACGTCCTGACTTTC
TRBV5-1	TRBD1	TRBJ2-5	NA	CASSPGDRAQQETQYF	TGCGCCAGCAGCCCGGGGGACAGGGCGCAACAAGAGACCCAGTACTTC
TRBV2	NA	TRBJ2-1	NA	CASGRGTAYNEQFF	TGTGCCAGCGGGAGGGGGACGGCTTACAATGAGCAGTTCTTC
TRBV6-1	NA	TRBJ1-2	once	CASSEPTGLYGYTF	TGTGCCAGCAGTGAGCCGACAGGTCTCTATGGCTACACCTTC
TRBV6-4	TRBD1	TRBJ2-5	NA	CASSNGQDQETQYF	TGTGCCAGCAGTAACGGACAGGACCAAGAGACCCAGTACTTC
TRBV2	NA	TRBJ1-1	NA	CASLDGPPAAEAFF	TGTGCCAGCCTAGACGGTCCGCCCGCAGCTGAAGCTTTCTTT
TRBV30	NA	TRBJ2-2	NA	CAWSVGIRVGELFF	TGTGCCTGGAGTGTGGGGATCAGGGTTGGGGAGCTGTTTTTT
TRBV28	NA	TRBJ2-4	NA	CASSTRVKGAKNIQYF	TGTGCCAGCAGCACCAGGGTTAAGGGGGCCAAAAACATTCAGTACTTC
TRBV27	NA	TRBJ2-2	NA	CASSLGGKGGELFF	TGTGCCAGCAGTTTGGGCGGGAAGGGCGGGGAGCTGTTTTTT
TRBV4-2	NA	TRBJ1-1	many	CASSLNTEAFF	TGTGCCAGCAGCCTTAACACTGAAGCTTTCTTT
TRBV27	NA	TRBJ2-4	NA	CASSRRAETLAKNIQYF	TGTGCCAGCAGTCGCCGCGCTGAGACACTAGCCAAAAACATTCAGTACTTC
TRBV19	NA	TRBJ1-3	NA	CASINLSSGNTIYF	TGTGCCAGTATCAACCTGAGCTCTGGAAACACCATATATTTT
TRBV5-1	NA	TRBJ2-7	many	CASSRDGSSYEQYF	TGCGCCAGCAGCCGGGACGGCAGCTCCTACGAGCAGTACTTC
TRBV4-1	NA	TRBJ1-2	NA	CASSPNTQSNYGYTF	TGCGCCAGCAGCCCAAATACACAGTCCAACTATGGCTACACCTTC
TRBV7-9	NA	TRBJ2-3	NA	CASSFRPTGGRRTDTQYF	TGTGCCAGCAGCTTCCGACCGACCGGGGGGCGCCGCACAGATACGCAGTATTTT
TRBV27	NA	TRBJ1-2	NA	CASSLSGRGYTF	TGTGCCAGCAGTTTATCGGGGAGGGGCTACACCTTC
TRBV6-1	NA	TRBJ2-2	once	CASRVTSSLAGELFF	TGTGCCAGCAGGGTGACTAGTTCTCTTGCCGGGGAGCTGTTTTTT
TRBV18	NA	TRBJ2-1	NA	CASSLLPPQRGLNEQFF	TGTGCCAGCTCCCTCCTACCCCCACAAAGGGGCCTCAATGAGCAGTTCTTC
TRBV5-4	TRBD1	TRBJ2-2	once	CASSPGQGANTGELFF	TGTGCCAGCAGCCCAGGACAGGGGGCCAACACCGGGGAGCTGTTTTTT
TRBV5-4	TRBD1	TRBJ1-4	NA	CASSLGQGGANEKLFF	TGTGCCAGCAGCTTGGGACAGGGTGGGGCTAATGAAAAACTGTTTTTT
TRBV27	NA	TRBJ1-5	NA	CASSTPGWPQHF	TGTGCCAGCAGTACCCCGGGGTGGCCCCAGCATTTT
TRBV5-1	NA	TRBJ2-7	NA	CASSFYGGSYEQYF	TGCGCCAGCAGCTTCTATGGGGGCAGTTACGAGCAGTACTTC
TRBV9	NA	TRBJ1-1	NA	CASSGLTGKGTEAFF	TGTGCCAGCAGCGGACTTACAGGGAAGGGCACTGAAGCTTTCTTT
TRBV28	NA	TRBJ1-3	few	CATFLGNTIYF	TGTGCTACTTTCTTGGGAAACACCATATATTTT
TRBV5-1	NA	TRBJ2-3	few	CASSADRPYTDTQYF	TGCGCCAGCAGCGCCGACAGGCCTTACACAGATACGCAGTATTTT
TRBV27	TRBD2	TRBJ2-2	NA	CASSRRAGGPSNTGELFF	TGTGCCAGCAGTCGCAGGGCGGGAGGGCCTTCGAACACCGGGGAGCTGTTTTTT
TRBV2	NA	TRBJ1-1	few	CASTSPGQNTEAFF	TGTGCCAGCACTTCCCCGGGACAGAACACTGAAGCTTTCTTT
TRBV10-3	NA	TRBJ2-7	NA	CATENSYEQYF	TGTGCCACCGAAAACTCGTACGAGCAGTACTTC
TRBV28	TRBD1	TRBJ2-1	NA	CASSTLGQGSYEQFF	TGTGCCAGCAGTACACTGGGACAGGGCTCGTATGAGCAGTTCTTC
TRBV6-6	TRBD1	TRBJ2-7	NA	CASSSHDRDYEQYF	TGTGCCAGCAGTAGCCACGACAGGGACTACGAGCAGTACTTC
TRBV6-1	NA	TRBJ1-1	NA	CASSRVANTEAFF	TGTGCCAGCTCCAGGGTTGCTAACACTGAAGCTTTCTTT
TRBV11-2	NA	TRBJ1-2	many	CASSPGFYYGYTF	TGTGCCAGCAGCCCAGGGTTTTACTATGGCTACACCTTC
TRBV29-1	NA	TRBJ2-7	NA	CSVASASSYEQYF	TGCAGCGTTGCAAGTGCGTCGAGCTACGAGCAGTACTTC
TRBV21-1	NA	TRBJ2-7	NA	CASHTWREGHEQYF	TGTGCCAGCCACACCTGGCGGGAGGGCCACGAGCAGTACTTC
TRBV7-8	NA	TRBJ2-3	NA	CASSGFLSTDTQYF	TGTGCCAGCTCTGGGTTCCTAAGCACAGATACGCAGTATTTT
TRBV6-6	NA	TRBJ1-2	once	CASSYPGTPFGYGYTF	TGTGCCAGCAGTTACCCCGGGACCCCATTCGGGTATGGCTACACCTTC
TRBV19	TRBD1	TRBJ2-1	few	CASSTGQGEQFF	TGTGCCAGTAGCACCGGACAGGGTGAGCAGTTCTTC
TRBV5-5	NA	TRBJ2-7	NA	CASTDGWGAQGEQYF	TGTGCCAGCACCGACGGGTGGGGAGCTCAGGGCGAGCAGTACTTC
TRBV5-4	NA	TRBJ1-1	NA	CASSRGQLNTEAFF	TGTGCCAGCAGCAGAGGACAGTTGAACACTGAAGCTTTCTTT
TRBV10-1	NA	TRBJ1-5	NA	CARNFVGGWQPQHF	TGCGCCAGAAATTTCGTAGGGGGTTGGCAGCCCCAGCATTTT
TRBV5-8	NA	TRBJ2-7	few	CASSLRPGAAQYF	TGTGCCAGCAGCTTGCGCCCAGGGGCTGCGCAGTACTTC
TRBV5-6	NA	TRBJ1-2	NA	CASSSGRVYGYTF	TGTGCCAGCAGCTCCGGCAGGGTCTATGGCTACACCTTC
TRBV19	NA	TRBJ2-3	NA	CASSIPPIRGRTDTQYF	TGTGCCAGTAGTATCCCCCCAATCCGTGGGAGGACAGATACGCAGTATTTT
TRBV9	TRBD2	TRBJ2-3	NA	CASSALAGGPWDTQYF	TGTGCCAGCAGCGCCCTAGCGGGAGGGCCGTGGGATACGCAGTATTTT
TRBV5-1	TRBD2	TRBJ2-3	NA	CASSTGTSGSTDTQYF	TGCGCCAGCAGCACCGGGACTAGCGGGAGCACAGATACGCAGTATTTT
TRBV7-3	TRBD2	TRBJ2-1	NA	CASSLLAGGVNEQFF	TGTGCCAGCAGCCTATTAGCGGGAGGGGTGAATGAGCAGTTCTTC
TRBV30	NA	TRBJ2-5	NA	CAWSVPTGLEQYF	TGTGCCTGGAGTGTTCCAACAGGGCTGGAGCAGTACTTC
TRBV7-8	TRBD1	TRBJ2-1	NA	CASSLNPQGAKSYNEQFF	TGTGCCAGCAGCTTAAATCCACAGGGGGCGAAGTCCTACAATGAGCAGTTCTTC
TRBV20-1	NA	TRBJ1-2	few	CSAGAYGYTF	TGCAGTGCTGGAGCCTATGGCTACACCTTC
TRBV25-1	TRBD2	TRBJ2-7	NA	CASRTSGTYEQYF	TGTGCCAGCAGGACTAGCGGAACCTACGAGCAGTACTTC